What follows is one TCR beta chain and its context. Its cognate antigen is unknown. Healthy individuals who donated bone marrow served as the donors. The CDR3 is made up of 11 amino acids. Germline V CDR1 and CDR2: SGHTA, FQGNSA. Deletions cut 5 bases from V and 12 bases from J, with 12 bases between. Amplification used 60 Vbeta primers and 13 Jbeta primers. The assay was immunoSEQ multiplex PCR, and TCRdb's table has in-frame clones only and misses some. The repertoire consists of some 140,000 clones, with 75% to 85% occurring once and the leading ten covering 6% to 8.5%. This entry is derived from a study of cytomegalovirus exposure and HLA in healthy donors. Study-wide points: The authors enumerated under 200 TCR beta chains as linked to cytomegalovirus.

Sequenced input: PBMCs. The J gene is TRBJ2-3, the V gene TRBV7-2, with D possibly being TRBD2 (5 bases). The sequence derives from a man under 40 in good health and CMV-seropositive. CDR3 region: CASSRRSRQYF. The CDR3 DNA is TGTGCCAGCAGCCGGAGGAGTCGACAGTATTTT. The full variable domain, rest sourced from reference TRBV7-2 and TRBJ2-3, is GAGVSQSPSNKVTEKGKDVELRCDPISGHTALYWYRQSLGQGLEFLIYFQGNSAPDKSGLPSDRFSAERTGGSVSTLTIQRTQQEDSAVYLCASSRRSRQYFGPGTRLTVL.